The clone carrying this TCR beta chain was picked up many times. Its antigen is still unknown. The record originates from a study of T cells in Graves' hyperthyroidism and ophthalmopathy. Under 3 months was the duration of disease in ophthalmopathy patients, who also had a Clinical Activity Score of at least 3 and a NOSPECS grade of at least 4. CDR3 length: 17 residues. Trimming took off 1 base at V and 1 base at J, with 14 bases between the two ends. The germline gives CDR1 MNHNS, CDR2 SASEGT. Amplification of TCR beta CDR3 regions was performed using RNA transcripts as template. An initial round of RT-PCR targeting the TCR CDR3 relied on the HTBI primer set. TCRdb used MiXCR to reprocess the multiplex PCR reads, holding one entry per CDR3 protein. The sample includes 490,000 or so distinct CDR3 sequences, about 20% of them seen just once. Whole-study findings and limits: Most clonotypes expanded in the thyroid (above 0.001) were also present in blood.

The sequenced sample was blood. The receptor was isolated from a woman aged 70 to 79 with Graves' ophthalmopathy. The gene calls are TRBV6-1 and TRBJ1-5; D is possibly TRBD1 (5 bases). The CDR3 region is CASSEVVGGWSNQPQHF. The CDR3 coding sequence is TGTGCCAGCAGTGAAGTGGTCGGGGGTTGGAGCAATCAGCCCCAGCATTTT.